The T cell receptor beta chain under discussion was sequenced for a study of control samples from healthy donors and cancer patients. The protocol was immunoSEQ multiplex PCR, while the TCRdb copy is restricted to in-frame clones and leaves out a portion. The sample has about 170,000 clones, about 90% seen once. The sequenced sample consisted of blood. This clonotype was obtained from a young man in good health.

The CDR3, as DNA: TGTGCCAGCAGCCCCGGGACTAGCGGCCAAGAGACCCAGTACTTC. As protein: CASSPGTSGQETQYF. This chain joins TRBV11-2 and TRBJ2-5, with 11 bases lining up with TRBD2. With 5 bases clipped from V and 1 base from J, the junction kept 3 bases outside the gene matches. Germline values: CDR1 SGHAT, CDR2 FQNNGV. This CDR3 comprises 15 residues.